This T cell receptor (beta chain) was observed in a study of blood T cell repertoires in COVID-19. Study-level information: There were acute and convalescent COVID-19 samples, and they came from the United States, Italy and Spain. Sources were T cells, B-cell-depleted T cells, or PBMCs; the material itself was cDNA or gDNA.

Sequencing was performed with immunoSEQ multiplex PCR; in TCRdb, only in-frame clones are kept and a portion is missing. The table includes under 110,000 clones, about 90% detected once. Sequenced input: peripheral blood. The sequence derives from a man aged 45-60 years with acute or convalescent COVID-19.

The CDR3 sequence: CATSRGATGANSPLHF. DNA of the CDR3: TGTGCCACCAGCAGAGGGGCCACAGGGGCTAATTCACCCCTCCACTTT. The genes are TRBV15 and TRBJ1-6; TRBD1 matches 7 bases. With V trimmed by 1 base and J by 6 bases, 6 bases remained unmatched. This CDR3 has 16 residues. Germline CDR1 reads LNHNV; CDR2 reads YYDKDF (reference sequence).